One and the same sample provided the 19 T cell receptor beta chains below, sequenced in a study of shared clonotypes between healthy human individuals. Measured with immunoSEQ multiplex PCR; TCRdb has only the in-frame clones, and not every one. The sample consists of 300,000 to 350,000 clones, less than 85% of them appearing once. The specimen was memory CD4+ T cells sorted from blood. Sample subset: CD45RA-negative fraction. Every receptor here comes from a man aged 30 to 39 in good health.

There are a few counts of this clone. The chain combines TRBV7-2 with TRBJ2-1, with D perhaps matching TRBD1 (6 bases). Trimming left V 2 bases short and J 7 bases short, with 18 bases between. There are 16 residues in the CDR3. Germline CDR1 reads SGHTA; CDR2 reads FQGNSA. The DNA for the CDR3 is TGTGCCAGCAGCTTAAGGCTCCAGGGGTGGTTTAATGAGCAGTTCTTC. It translates to CASSLRLQGWFNEQFF.

Written as DNA, the CDR3 is TGCGCCAGCAGAAGGACGGCGAATGAAAAACTGTTTTTT. This gives the protein CASRRTANEKLFF. J is TRBJ1-4 and V is TRBV5-1; D gene ambiguous. With 5 bases removed from V and 5 bases from J, the gap between germline ends came to 10 bases. Germline values: CDR1 SGHRS, CDR2 YFSETQ. CDR3 length equals 13 residues.

The V gene is TRBV7-8, the J gene TRBJ2-2; unclear D gene. Looked up from germline, CDR1 is SGHVS and CDR2 is FQNEAQ. Between the trimmed V and J ends, which lost 0 bases and 3 bases, there was a span of 11 bases. The CDR3 covers 16 residues. CDR3 amino acids: CASSLAESGHTGELFF. The CDR3 DNA reads TGTGCCAGCAGCTTAGCGGAGTCAGGACACACCGGGGAGCTGTTTTTT.

V is TRBV28 and J is TRBJ2-3, with TRBD2 as a possible D gene (6 bases). Looked up from germline, CDR1 is MDHEN and CDR2 is SYDVKM. V lost 7 bases and J 4 bases, leaving 18 bases between the germline ends. The length of the CDR3 is 15 residues. The CDR3 region has the DNA TGTGCCAGCACTCAAATCGGGAGTGAGGCAGATACGCAGTATTTT. Its protein is CASTQIGSEADTQYF.

The chain joins TRBV5-1 to TRBJ1-1; the D gene is possibly TRBD1 (5 bases). The V gene's germline CDR1 is SGHRS and CDR2 YFSETQ. The CDR3 extends over 16 amino acids. Trimming removed 3 bases at V and 6 bases at J, with 21 bases between. The CDR3 DNA reads as TGCGCCAGCAGCTCGGGGCTTGGATTAAGGGAGTCTGAAGCTTTCTTT. Translated, it gives CASSSGLGLRESEAFF.

The chain couples TRBV7-9 to TRBJ1-2; D might be TRBD1 (6 bases). Trimming removed 3 bases at V and 3 bases at J, with 11 bases between. Germline-derived CDR1 and CDR2 are SEHNR and FQNEAQ (reference sequence). The length of the CDR3 is 14 residues. The CDR3 bases are TGTGCCAGCAGCTTTTCGCAGGGGCACTATGGCTACACCTTC. Protein sequence: CASSFSQGHYGYTF.

The J gene is TRBJ2-7, the V gene TRBV19; the D is unclear. CDR3 size: 14 residues. The V gene lost 5 bases and the J gene lost 2 bases, with 13 bases spanning the gap. Germline values: CDR1 LNHDA, CDR2 SQIVND (reference sequence). The CDR3 is CASSFTSQTYEQYF. In DNA form, the CDR3 reads TGTGCCAGTAGTTTCACCAGCCAAACCTACGAGCAGTACTTC. The entire variable domain, with the rest obtained from reference TRBV19 and TRBJ2-7, is as follows: DGGITQSPKYLFRKEGQNVTLSCEQNLNHDAMYWYRQDPGQGLRLIYYSQIVNDFQKGDIAEGYSVSREKKESFPLTVTSAQKNPTAFYLCASSFTSQTYEQYFGPGTRLTVT.

The chain employs TRBV9 and TRBJ2-6, with D tentatively TRBD1 (5 bases). Germline CDR1 is SGDLS and CDR2 is YYNGEE. This CDR3 has 15 residues. Trimming cost V 7 bases and J 0 bases, with 11 bases left between them. CDR3 DNA sequence: TGTGCCAGCGGGCAGGGCCACTCTGGGGCCAACGTCCTGACTTTC. Amino acids: CASGQGHSGANVLTF.

V and J are TRBV19 and TRBJ2-7; 8 bases are a match to TRBD2. The CDR3 covers 14 residues. CDR1 and CDR2 from the germline V gene are LNHDA and SQIVND (reference sequence). The J segment lost 5 bases and the V segment lost 2 bases, leaving 5 bases of the junction unmatched. This chain's CDR3 is CASSITSGRDEQYF. In nucleotides, the CDR3 is TGTGCCAGTAGTATAACTAGCGGAAGGGACGAGCAGTACTTC. The complete variable domain, with remaining parts taken from reference TRBV19 and TRBJ2-7, reads DGGITQSPKYLFRKEGQNVTLSCEQNLNHDAMYWYRQDPGQGLRLIYYSQIVNDFQKGDIAEGYSVSREKKESFPLTVTSAQKNPTAFYLCASSITSGRDEQYFGPGTRLTVT.

In this sample, this clone turned up a few times. The chain employs TRBV5-1 and TRBJ2-7; D is perhaps TRBD1 (5 bases). Germline CDR1 and CDR2: SGHRS and YFSETQ. The CDR3 loop spans 15 amino acids. With 2 bases removed from V and 0 bases from J, the gap between germline ends came to 12 bases. The CDR3 bases are TGCGCCAGCAGCTTATTAGGGGCAACCTCCTACGAGCAGTACTTC. It encodes CASSLLGATSYEQYF.

V gene TRBV19 combines with J gene TRBJ2-4, with D perhaps matching TRBD1 (6 bases). The V and J ends lost 3 bases and 6 bases respectively, with 12 bases between them. Germline loops: CDR1 LNHDA, CDR2 SQIVND (reference sequence). The CDR3 is 14 amino acids. DNA for the CDR3: TGTGCCAGTAGTATCCGCAGGGGTGGAAACATTCAGTACTTC. It codes for CASSIRRGGNIQYF.

The V gene is TRBV10-3, the J gene TRBJ2-5; maybe TRBD2 (7 bases). This CDR3 region has 15 residues. Trimming stripped 3 bases from V and 5 bases from J, with 16 bases between. CDR1 is ENHRY and CDR2 is SYGVKD in the germline V gene. Here the CDR3 reads CAISDPKRGGETQYF. The CDR3 DNA follows: TGTGCCATCAGTGATCCGAAGAGGGGGGGTGAGACCCAGTACTTC.

J is TRBJ1-5 and V is TRBV19; perhaps TRBD1 as D (5 bases). V lost 5 bases and J lost 9, with 14 bases in between. CDR1 is LNHDA and CDR2 is SQIVND in the germline V gene (reference sequence). The length of the CDR3 is 13 residues. CDR3 amino acids: CASSPNGGGPQHF. CDR3 coding DNA: TGTGCCAGTAGTCCCAACGGGGGTGGGCCCCAGCATTTT. Full variable domain (remainder filled in from reference TRBV19 and TRBJ1-5): DGGITQSPKYLFRKEGQNVTLSCEQNLNHDAMYWYRQDPGQGLRLIYYSQIVNDFQKGDIAEGYSVSREKKESFPLTVTSAQKNPTAFYLCASSPNGGGPQHFGDGTRLSIL.

In the case of this clone: A junction end diverges from the germline sequence, so it may reflect a read error. The chain employs TRBV5-1 and TRBJ2-7; perhaps TRBD2 as D (6 bases). Germline assignment: CDR1 SGHRS and CDR2 YFSETQ. This CDR3 has 13 residues. The CDR3 protein is CASSLAGDKPFNF. As DNA, the CDR3 is TGCGCCAGCAGCTTGGCGGGAGACAAACCTTTCAACTTC.

The chain links TRBV4-1 to TRBJ1-4; a weak D match, TRBD1 (5 bases). The CDR3 is 16 amino acids. V was shortened by 1 base and J by 8 bases, with 17 bases between the two germline ends. Germline CDR1 is MGHRA and CDR2 is YSYEKL. CDR3: CASSQVQAGYEEKLFF. DNA of the CDR3: TGCGCCAGCAGCCAAGTACAGGCAGGGTACGAGGAAAAACTGTTTTTT.

The chain is built from TRBV11-3 and TRBJ2-1, with 7 nucleotides matching TRBD1. Germline V CDR1 and CDR2: SGHNT, YENEEA. CDR3 length: 16 amino acids. The trim removed 4 bases at V and 4 bases at J, leaving 10 bases unmatched. CDR3 nucleotide sequence: TGTGCCAGCAGCTCGCCGCTATACAGGGGATACAATGAGCAGTTCTTC. As protein: CASSSPLYRGYNEQFF.

This clone was recorded at least ten times. The V call is TRBV6-5, the J call TRBJ2-3; the D is unclear. The CDR3 runs to 13 residues. V was pared by 10 bases and J by 0 bases, with 11 bases between. Germline V gene data show CDR1 as MNHEY and CDR2 as SVGAGI. The CDR3 here is CATSKRSTDTQYF. The CDR3, as DNA: TGTGCCACGTCTAAGAGGAGCACAGATACGCAGTATTTT.

This chain joins TRBV28 and TRBJ1-2; possible D gene TRBD1, 6 bases. This CDR3 is built from 12 residues. Trimming stripped 6 bases from V and 8 bases from J, with 13 bases between. CDR1 and CDR2 (germline): MDHEN, SYDVKM. CDR3 region: CASRQGQGGYTF. CDR3 DNA sequence: TGTGCCAGCAGACAGGGCCAGGGAGGCTACACCTTC.

The V call is TRBV5-1, the J call TRBJ2-1; TRBD2 might be the D (6 bases). V shed 2 bases and J shed 0 bases, with 12 bases lying between them. CDR3 size: 16 residues. Germline V gene lookup returns CDR1 SGHRS and CDR2 YFSETQ. CDR3 DNA: TGCGCCAGCAGCTTATCCGGGACTGCCTCCTACAATGAGCAGTTCTTC. Protein: CASSLSGTASYNEQFF.